The 2 T cell receptor beta chains in this list originate from one sample, sequenced in a study of control samples from healthy donors and cancer patients. Only in-frame clones appear in the TCRdb table, and some are missing; sequencing was by immunoSEQ multiplex PCR. The table lists roughly 59,000 clones, roughly 90% of them singletons. The source material was PBMCs. The receptors stem from a man aged 40-49 years with colorectal cancer.

In the case of this clone: One junction end does not reproduce the germline sequence, and a read error may be involved. The chain links TRBV6-2 or TRBV6-3 to TRBJ2-7; D is unclear. The CDR3 loop spans 12 amino acids. Per the germline V gene, CDR1 is MNHEY and CDR2 is SVGEGT. CDR3 DNA: TGTGCCAGCAGTCTCTCGGCCCAATACATAGACTTC. This encodes CASSLSAQYIDF.

This sequence joins TRBV7-3 and TRBJ2-7, with 8 bases that match TRBD1. V lost 5 bases, J lost 2 bases, and 11 bases stayed unmatched. CDR1 and CDR2 from the germline V gene are SGHTA and FQGTGA. This CDR3 has 16 amino acids. CDR3 bases: TGTGCCAGCAGCCTAGGGACAGGAAGGATTCCCTACGAGCAGTACTTC. Its protein is CASSLGTGRIPYEQYF.